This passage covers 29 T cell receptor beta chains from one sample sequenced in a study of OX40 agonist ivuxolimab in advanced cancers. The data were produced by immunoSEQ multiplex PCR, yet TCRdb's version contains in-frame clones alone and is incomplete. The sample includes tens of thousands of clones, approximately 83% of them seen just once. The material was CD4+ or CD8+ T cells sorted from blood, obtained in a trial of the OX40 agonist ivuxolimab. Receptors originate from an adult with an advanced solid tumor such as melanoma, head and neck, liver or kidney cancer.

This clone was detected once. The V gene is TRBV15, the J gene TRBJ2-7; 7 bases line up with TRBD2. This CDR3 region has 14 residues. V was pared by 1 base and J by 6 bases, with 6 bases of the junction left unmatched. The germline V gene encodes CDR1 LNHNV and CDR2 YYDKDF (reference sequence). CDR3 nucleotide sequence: TGTGCCACCAGCAGAGGGAATGGGAGGGGCGAGCAGTACTTC. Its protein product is CATSRGNGRGEQYF. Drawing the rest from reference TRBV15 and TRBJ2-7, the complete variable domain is DAMVIQNPRYQVTQFGKPVTLSCSQTLNHNVMYWYQQKSSQAPKLLFHYYDKDFNNEADTPDNFQSRRPNTSFCFLDIRSPGLGDTAMYLCATSRGNGRGEQYFGPGTRLTVT.

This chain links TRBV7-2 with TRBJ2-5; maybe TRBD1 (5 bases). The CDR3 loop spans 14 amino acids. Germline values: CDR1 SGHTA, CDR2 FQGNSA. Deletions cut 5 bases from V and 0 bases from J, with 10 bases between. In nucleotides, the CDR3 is TGTGCCAGCAGCCAGGACACCAACCAAGAGACCCAGTACTTC. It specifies CASSQDTNQETQYF.

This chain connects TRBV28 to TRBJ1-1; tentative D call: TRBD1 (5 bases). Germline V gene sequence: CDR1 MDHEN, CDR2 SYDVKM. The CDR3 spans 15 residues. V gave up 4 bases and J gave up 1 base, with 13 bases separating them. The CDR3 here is CASSWGGRANTEAFF. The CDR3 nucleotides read TGTGCCAGCAGTTGGGGGGGAAGGGCGAACACTGAAGCTTTCTTT.

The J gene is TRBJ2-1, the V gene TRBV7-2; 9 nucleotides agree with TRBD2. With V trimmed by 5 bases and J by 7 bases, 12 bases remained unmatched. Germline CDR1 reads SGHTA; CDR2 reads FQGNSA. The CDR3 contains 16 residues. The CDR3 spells CASSPGTSWDRNEQFF. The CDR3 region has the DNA TGTGCCAGCAGCCCAGGGACTAGCTGGGATAGGAATGAGCAGTTCTTC.

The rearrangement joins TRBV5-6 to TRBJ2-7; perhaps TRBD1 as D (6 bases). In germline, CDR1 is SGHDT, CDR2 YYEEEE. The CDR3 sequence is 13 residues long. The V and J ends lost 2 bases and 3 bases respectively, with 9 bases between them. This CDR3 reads CASSLGGNYEQYF. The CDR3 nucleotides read TGTGCCAGCAGCTTAGGGGGAAACTACGAGCAGTACTTC.

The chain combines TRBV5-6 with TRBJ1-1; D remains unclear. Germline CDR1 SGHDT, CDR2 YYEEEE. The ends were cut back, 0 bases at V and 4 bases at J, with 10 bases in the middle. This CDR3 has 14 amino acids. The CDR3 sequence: CASSLEVGITEAFF. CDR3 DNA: TGTGCCAGCAGCTTGGAAGTGGGAATCACTGAAGCTTTCTTT.

CDR3 residues: CSGHKDTEAFF. In nucleotides, the CDR3 is TGCAGCGGACACAAGGACACTGAAGCTTTCTTT. J is TRBJ1-1 and V is TRBV29-1; no definite D call. V was pared by 7 bases and J by 3 bases, with 9 bases between. The CDR3 loop spans 11 amino acids. The germline CDR1 and CDR2 sequences are SQVTM and ANQGSEA. Together with reference TRBV29-1 and TRBJ1-1, the CDR3 gives the full variable domain: SAVISQKPSRDICQRGTSLTIQCQVDSQVTMMFWYRQQPGQSLTLIATANQGSEATYESGFVIDKFPISRPNLTFSTLTVSNMSPEDSSIYLCSGHKDTEAFFGQGTRLTVV.

CDR3: CASSLAGRDDEKLFF. CDR3 DNA sequence: TGTGCCAGCAGCTTAGCCGGGAGGGACGATGAAAAACTGTTTTTT. The chain uses TRBV7-9 and TRBJ1-4, with D tentatively TRBD1 (5 bases). The CDR3 covers 15 residues. The ends were cut back, 0 bases at V and 6 bases at J, with 11 bases in the middle. In germline, CDR1 is SEHNR, CDR2 FQNEAQ (reference sequence).

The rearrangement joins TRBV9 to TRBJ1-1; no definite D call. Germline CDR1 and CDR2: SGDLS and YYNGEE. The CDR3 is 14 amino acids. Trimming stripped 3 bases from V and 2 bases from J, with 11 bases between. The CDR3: CASSADGANTEAFF. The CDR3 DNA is TGTGCCAGCAGCGCGGACGGAGCAAACACTGAAGCTTTCTTT.

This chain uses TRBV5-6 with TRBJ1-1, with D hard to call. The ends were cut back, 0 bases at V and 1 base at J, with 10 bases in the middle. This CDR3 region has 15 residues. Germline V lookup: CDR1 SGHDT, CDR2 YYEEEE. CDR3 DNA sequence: TGTGCCAGCAGCTTGGGAGGTAGTCAGAACACTGAAGCTTTCTTT. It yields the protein CASSLGGSQNTEAFF.

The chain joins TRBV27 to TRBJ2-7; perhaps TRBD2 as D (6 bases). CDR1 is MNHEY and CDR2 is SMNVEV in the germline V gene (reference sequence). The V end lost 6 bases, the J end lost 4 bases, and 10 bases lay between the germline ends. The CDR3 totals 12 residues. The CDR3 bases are TGTGCCAGCAGAGGGACTTCGTACGAGCAGTACTTC. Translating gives CASRGTSYEQYF.

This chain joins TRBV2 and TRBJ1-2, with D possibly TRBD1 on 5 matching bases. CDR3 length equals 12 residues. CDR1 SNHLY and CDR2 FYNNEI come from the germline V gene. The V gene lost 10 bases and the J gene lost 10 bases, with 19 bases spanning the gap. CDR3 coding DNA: TGTGCCACCGTGGTAGCTGGGGGGGACTACACCTTC. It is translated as CATVVAGGDYTF.

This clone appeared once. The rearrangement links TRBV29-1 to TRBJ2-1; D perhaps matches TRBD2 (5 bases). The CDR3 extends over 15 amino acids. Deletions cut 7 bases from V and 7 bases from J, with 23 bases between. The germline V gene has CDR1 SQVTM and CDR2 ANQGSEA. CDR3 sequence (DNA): TGCAGCGGGACCCAACTAGGAATTAGTAGAAATGAGCAGTTCTTC. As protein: CSGTQLGISRNEQFF.

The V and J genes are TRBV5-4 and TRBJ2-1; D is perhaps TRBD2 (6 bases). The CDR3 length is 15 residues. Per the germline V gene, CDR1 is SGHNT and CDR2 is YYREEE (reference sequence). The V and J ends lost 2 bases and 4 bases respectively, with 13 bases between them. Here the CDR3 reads CASSFGGEEYNEQFF. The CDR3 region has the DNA TGTGCCAGCAGCTTTGGAGGGGAAGAGTACAATGAGCAGTTCTTC.

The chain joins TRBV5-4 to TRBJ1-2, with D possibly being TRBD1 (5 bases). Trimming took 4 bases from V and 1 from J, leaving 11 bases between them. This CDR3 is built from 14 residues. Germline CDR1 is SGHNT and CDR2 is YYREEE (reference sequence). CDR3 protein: CASSDDSNNYGYTF. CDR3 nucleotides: TGTGCCAGCAGCGATGACAGTAATAACTATGGCTACACCTTC.

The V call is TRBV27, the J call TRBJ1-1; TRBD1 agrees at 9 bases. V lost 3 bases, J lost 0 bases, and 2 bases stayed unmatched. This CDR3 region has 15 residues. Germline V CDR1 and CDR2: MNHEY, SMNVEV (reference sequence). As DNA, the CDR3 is TGTGCCAGCAGTTTGGGGACAGGGTTGAACACTGAAGCTTTCTTT. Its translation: CASSLGTGLNTEAFF.

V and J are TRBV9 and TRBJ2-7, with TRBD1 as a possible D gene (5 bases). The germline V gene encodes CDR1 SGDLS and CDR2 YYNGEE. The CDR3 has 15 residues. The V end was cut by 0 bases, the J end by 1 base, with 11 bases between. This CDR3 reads CASSVAVGPSYEQYF. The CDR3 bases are TGTGCCAGCAGCGTAGCCGTGGGGCCGTCCTACGAGCAGTACTTC.

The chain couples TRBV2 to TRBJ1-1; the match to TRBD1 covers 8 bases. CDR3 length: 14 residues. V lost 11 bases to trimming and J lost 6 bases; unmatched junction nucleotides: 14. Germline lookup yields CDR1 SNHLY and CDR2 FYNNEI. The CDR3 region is CAYCNADRGPEAFF. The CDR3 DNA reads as TGTGCCTACTGTAATGCCGACAGGGGACCTGAAGCTTTCTTT.

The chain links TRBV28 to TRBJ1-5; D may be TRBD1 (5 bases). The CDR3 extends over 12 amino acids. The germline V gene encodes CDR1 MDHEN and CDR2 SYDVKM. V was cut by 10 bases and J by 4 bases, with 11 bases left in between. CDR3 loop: CATGLMNQPQHF. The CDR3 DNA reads TGTGCCACGGGACTTATGAATCAGCCCCAGCATTTT. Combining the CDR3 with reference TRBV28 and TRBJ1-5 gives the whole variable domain DVKVTQSSRYLVKRTGEKVFLECVQDMDHENMFWYRQDPGLGLRLIYFSYDVKMKEKGDIPEGYSVSREKKERFSLILESASTNQTSMYLCATGLMNQPQHFGDGTRLSIL.

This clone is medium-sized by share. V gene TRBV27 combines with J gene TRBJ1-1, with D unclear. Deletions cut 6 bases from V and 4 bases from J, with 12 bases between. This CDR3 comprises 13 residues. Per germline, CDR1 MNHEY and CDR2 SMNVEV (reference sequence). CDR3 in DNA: TGTGCCAGCAGACCCGCGGGGATCACTGAAGCTTTCTTT. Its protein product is CASRPAGITEAFF.

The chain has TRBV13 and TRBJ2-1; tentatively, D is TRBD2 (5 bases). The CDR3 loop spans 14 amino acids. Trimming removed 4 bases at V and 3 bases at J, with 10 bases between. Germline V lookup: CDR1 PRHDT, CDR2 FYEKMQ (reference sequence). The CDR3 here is CASSSELDYNEQFF. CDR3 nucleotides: TGTGCCAGCAGCTCGGAACTAGACTACAATGAGCAGTTCTTC.

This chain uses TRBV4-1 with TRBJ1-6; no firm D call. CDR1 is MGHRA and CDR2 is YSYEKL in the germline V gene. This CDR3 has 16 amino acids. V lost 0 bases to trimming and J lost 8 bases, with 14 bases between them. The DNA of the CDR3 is TGCGCCAGCAGCCAAGATCTTCCGGGGTCTTATTCACCCCTCCACTTT. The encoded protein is CASSQDLPGSYSPLHF.

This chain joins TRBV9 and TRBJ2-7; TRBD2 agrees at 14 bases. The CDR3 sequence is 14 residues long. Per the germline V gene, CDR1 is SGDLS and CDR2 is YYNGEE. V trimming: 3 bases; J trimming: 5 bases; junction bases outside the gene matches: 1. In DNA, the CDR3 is TGTGCCAGCAGCGGGACTAGCGGGAGGAACGAGCAGTACTTC. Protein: CASSGTSGRNEQYF. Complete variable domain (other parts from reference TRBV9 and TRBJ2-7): DSGVTQTPKHLITATGQRVTLRCSPRSGDLSVYWYQQSLDQGLQFLIQYYNGEERAKGNILERFSAQQFPDLHSELNLSSLELGDSALYFCASSGTSGRNEQYFGPGTRLTVT.

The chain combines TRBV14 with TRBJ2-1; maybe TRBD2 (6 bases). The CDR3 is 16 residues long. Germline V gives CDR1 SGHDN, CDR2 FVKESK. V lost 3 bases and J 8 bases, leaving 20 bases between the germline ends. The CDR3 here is CASSHRPGVAGDEQFF. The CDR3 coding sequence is TGTGCCAGCAGCCACCGCCCGGGGGTAGCTGGGGATGAGCAGTTCTTC.

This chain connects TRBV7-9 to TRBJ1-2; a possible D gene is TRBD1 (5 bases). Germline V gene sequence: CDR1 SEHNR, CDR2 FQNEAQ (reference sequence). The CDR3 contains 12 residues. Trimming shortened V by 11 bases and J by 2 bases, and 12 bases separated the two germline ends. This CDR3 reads CAATGQNYGYTF. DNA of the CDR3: TGTGCCGCCACAGGACAAAACTATGGCTACACCTTC.

CDR3 in DNA: TGTGCCAGCACCGGGACATCCACAGATACGCAGTATTTT. Protein: CASTGTSTDTQYF. The J gene is TRBJ2-3, the V gene TRBV2, with D possibly TRBD1 on 6 matching bases. Germline CDR1 is SNHLY and CDR2 is FYNNEI. The V gene lost 7 bases and the J gene lost 2 bases, with 10 bases spanning the gap. This CDR3 is built from 13 residues.

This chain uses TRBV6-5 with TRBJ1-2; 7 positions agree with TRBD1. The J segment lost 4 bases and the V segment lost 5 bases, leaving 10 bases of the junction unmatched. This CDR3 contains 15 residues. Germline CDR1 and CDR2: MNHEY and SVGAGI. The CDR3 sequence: CASSTPGQHLYGYTF. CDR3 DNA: TGTGCCAGCAGTACCCCGGGACAGCATCTCTATGGCTACACCTTC.

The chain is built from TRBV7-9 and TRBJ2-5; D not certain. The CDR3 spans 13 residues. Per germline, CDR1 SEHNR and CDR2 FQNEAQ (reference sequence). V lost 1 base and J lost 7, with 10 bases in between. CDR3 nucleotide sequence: TGTGCCAGCAGCTTAGGTGAAGGTATGACCCAGTACTTC. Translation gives CASSLGEGMTQYF.

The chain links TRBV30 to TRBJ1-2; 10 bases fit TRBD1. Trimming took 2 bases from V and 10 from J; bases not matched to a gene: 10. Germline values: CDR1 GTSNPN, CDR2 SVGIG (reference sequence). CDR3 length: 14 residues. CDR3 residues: CAWSIDRGQCDYTF. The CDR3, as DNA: TGTGCCTGGAGTATCGACAGGGGGCAGTGTGACTACACCTTC.